This T cell receptor (beta chain) was sequenced in a study of blood T cells in healthy people across ages. Study-wide results and limits: Donors of long life had a larger count of naive CD4+ cells and greater diversity than aged donors.

The germline gives CDR1 DFQATT, CDR2 SNEGSKA (reference sequence). Trimming left V 5 bases short and J 5 bases short, with 19 bases between. The CDR3 runs to 14 residues. For the second PCR, which ran for about 6 to 12 cycles, a sample-barcoded 5' primer and a J-beta primer mix were used. A single record per CDR3 protein comes from TCRdb applying MiXCR to the 5' RACE reads. The table records 750,000 to 950,000 distinct CDR3 sequences, about 53% of them present only once. This clonotype occurred a few times. As yet, its antigen is unknown. The chain joins TRBV20-1 to TRBJ2-7; possible D gene TRBD2, 6 bases. The receptor's source is an elderly man in good health. Sequenced sample: blood. The CDR3 coding sequence is TGCAGTGCTCTCGCGGAGGGAGGAACAGACGAGCAGTACTTC. It translates to CSALAEGGTDEQYF.